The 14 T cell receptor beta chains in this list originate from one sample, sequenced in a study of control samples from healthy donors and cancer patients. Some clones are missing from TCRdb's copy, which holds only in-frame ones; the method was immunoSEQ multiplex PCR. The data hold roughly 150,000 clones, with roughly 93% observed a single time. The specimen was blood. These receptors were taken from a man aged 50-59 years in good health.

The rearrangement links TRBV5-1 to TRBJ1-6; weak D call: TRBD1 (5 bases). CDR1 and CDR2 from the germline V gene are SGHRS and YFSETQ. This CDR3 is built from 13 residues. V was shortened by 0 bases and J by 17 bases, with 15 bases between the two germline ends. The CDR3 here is CASSLDGQGQFHF. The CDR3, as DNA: TGCGCCAGCAGCTTGGATGGTCAGGGTCAGTTCCACTTT.

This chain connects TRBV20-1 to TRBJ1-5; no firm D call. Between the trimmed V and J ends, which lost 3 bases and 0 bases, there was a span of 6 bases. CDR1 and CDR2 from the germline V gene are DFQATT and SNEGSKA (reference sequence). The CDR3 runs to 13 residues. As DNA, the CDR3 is TGCAGTGCTAGTTTTAATAGCAATCAGCCCCAGCATTTT. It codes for CSASFNSNQPQHF.

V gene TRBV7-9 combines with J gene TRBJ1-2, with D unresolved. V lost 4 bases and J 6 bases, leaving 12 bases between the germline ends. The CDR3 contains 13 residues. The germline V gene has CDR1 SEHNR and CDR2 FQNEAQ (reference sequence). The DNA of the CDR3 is TGTGCCAGCAGCTCCCTTAGGCGGGATGGCTACACCTTC. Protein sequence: CASSSLRRDGYTF. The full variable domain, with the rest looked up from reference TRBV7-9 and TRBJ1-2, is DTGVSQNPRHKITKRGQNVTFRCDPISEHNRLYWYRQTLGQGPEFLTYFQNEAQLEKSRLLSDRFSAERPKGSFSTLEIQRTEQGDSAMYLCASSSLRRDGYTFGSGTRLTVV.

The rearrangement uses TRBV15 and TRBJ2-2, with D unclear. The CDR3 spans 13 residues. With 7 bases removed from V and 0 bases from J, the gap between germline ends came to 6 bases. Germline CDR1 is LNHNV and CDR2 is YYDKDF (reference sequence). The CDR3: CATTRSNTGELFF. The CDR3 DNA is TGTGCCACCACTCGCTCGAACACCGGGGAGCTGTTTTTT.

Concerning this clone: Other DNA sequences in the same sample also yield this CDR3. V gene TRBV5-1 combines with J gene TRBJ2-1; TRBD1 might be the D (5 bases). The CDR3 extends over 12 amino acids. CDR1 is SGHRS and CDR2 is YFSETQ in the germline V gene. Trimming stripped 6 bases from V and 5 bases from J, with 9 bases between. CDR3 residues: CASNLGDNEQFF. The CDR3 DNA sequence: TGCGCCAGCAACCTAGGGGACAATGAGCAGTTCTTC.

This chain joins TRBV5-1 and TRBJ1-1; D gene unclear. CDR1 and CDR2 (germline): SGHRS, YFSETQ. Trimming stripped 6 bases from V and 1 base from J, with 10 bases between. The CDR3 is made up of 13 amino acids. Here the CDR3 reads CASTLGENTEAFF. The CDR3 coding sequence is TGCGCCAGCACACTGGGAGAGAACACTGAAGCTTTCTTT.

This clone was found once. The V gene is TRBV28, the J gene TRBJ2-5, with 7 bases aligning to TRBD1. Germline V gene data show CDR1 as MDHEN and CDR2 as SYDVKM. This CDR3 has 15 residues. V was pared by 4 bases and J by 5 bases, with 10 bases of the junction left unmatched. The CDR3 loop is CASSSSSTGEETQYF. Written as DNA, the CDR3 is TGTGCCAGCAGTTCATCCTCCACAGGGGAGGAGACCCAGTACTTC.

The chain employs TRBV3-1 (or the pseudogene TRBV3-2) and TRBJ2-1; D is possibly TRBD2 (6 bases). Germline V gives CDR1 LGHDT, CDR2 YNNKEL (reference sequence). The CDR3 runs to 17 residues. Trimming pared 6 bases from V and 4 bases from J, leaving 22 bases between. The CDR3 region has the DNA TGTGCCAGCAGTCCCCGAGGTAGTAGCGGAATTTACAATGAGCAGTTCTTC. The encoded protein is CASSPRGSSGIYNEQFF.

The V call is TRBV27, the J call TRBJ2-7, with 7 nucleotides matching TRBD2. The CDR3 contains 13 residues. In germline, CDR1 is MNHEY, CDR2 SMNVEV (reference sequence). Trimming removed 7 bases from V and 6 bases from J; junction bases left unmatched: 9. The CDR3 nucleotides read TGTGCCAGCAAAAGACTAGCCGCTGGCGAGCAGTACTTC. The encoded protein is CASKRLAAGEQYF.

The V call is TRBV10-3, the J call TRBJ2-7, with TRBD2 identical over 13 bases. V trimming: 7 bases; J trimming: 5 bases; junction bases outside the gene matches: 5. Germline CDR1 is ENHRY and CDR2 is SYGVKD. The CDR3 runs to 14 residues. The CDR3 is CAIKTSGRSDEQYF. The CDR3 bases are TGTGCCATCAAGACTAGCGGGAGGTCCGACGAGCAGTACTTC.

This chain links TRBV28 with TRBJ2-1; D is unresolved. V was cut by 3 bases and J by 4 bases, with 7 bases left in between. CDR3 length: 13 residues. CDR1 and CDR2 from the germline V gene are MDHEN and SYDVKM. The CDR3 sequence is CASSFDGYNEQFF. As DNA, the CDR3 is TGTGCCAGCAGTTTTGACGGTTACAATGAGCAGTTCTTC.

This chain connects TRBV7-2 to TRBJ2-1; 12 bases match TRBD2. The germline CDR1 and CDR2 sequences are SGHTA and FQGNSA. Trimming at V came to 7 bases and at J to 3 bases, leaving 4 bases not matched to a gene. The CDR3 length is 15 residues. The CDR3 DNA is TGTGCCAGCACCGTGACTAGCGGGGGCTACAATGAGCAGTTCTTC. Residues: CASTVTSGGYNEQFF.

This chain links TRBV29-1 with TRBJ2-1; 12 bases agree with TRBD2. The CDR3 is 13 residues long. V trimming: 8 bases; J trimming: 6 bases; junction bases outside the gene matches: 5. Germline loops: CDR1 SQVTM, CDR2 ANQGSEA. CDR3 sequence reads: CSHGTSGSNEQFF. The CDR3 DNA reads TGCAGCCACGGGACTAGCGGGTCCAATGAGCAGTTCTTC.

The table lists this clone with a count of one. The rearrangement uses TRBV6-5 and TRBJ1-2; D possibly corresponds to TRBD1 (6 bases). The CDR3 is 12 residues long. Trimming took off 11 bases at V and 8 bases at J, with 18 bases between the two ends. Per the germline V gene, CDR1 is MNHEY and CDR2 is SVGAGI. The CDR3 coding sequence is TGTGCCGGAAAAACAGGGTCGGGAGGCTACACCTTC. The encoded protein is CAGKTGSGGYTF.